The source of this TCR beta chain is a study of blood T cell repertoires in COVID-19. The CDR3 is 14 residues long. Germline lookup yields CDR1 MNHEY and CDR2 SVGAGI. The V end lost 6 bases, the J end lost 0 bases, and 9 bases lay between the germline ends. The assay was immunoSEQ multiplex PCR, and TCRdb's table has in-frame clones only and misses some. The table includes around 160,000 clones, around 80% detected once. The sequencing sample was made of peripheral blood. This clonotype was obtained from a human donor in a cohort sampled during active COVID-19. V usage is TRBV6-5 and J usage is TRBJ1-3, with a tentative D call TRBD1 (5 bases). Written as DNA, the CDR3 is TGTGCCAGCAGACCGACAGCCTCTGGAAACACCATATATTTT. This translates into CASRPTASGNTIYF.